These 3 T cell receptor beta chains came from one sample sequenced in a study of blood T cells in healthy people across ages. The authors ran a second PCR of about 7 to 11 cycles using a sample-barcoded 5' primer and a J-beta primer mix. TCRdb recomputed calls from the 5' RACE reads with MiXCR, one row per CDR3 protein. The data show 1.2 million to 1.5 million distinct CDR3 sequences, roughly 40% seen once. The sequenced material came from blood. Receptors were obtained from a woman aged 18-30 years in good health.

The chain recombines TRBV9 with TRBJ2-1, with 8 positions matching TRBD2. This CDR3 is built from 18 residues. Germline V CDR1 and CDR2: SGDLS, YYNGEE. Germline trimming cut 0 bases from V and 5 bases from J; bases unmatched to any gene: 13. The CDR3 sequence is CASSVGIGSGRGNNEQFF. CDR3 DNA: TGTGCCAGCAGCGTAGGTATCGGGAGCGGGAGAGGTAACAATGAGCAGTTCTTC.

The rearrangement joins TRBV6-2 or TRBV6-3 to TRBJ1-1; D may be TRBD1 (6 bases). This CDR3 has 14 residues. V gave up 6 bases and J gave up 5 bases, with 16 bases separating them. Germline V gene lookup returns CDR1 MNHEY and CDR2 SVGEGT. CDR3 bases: TGTGCCAGCAGCGAAACAGGGTGGAGAACTGAAGCTTTCTTT. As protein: CASSETGWRTEAFF.

CDR3 in amino acids: CATSDLGQDYGYTF. CDR3 nucleotide sequence: TGTGCCACCAGTGATTTGGGACAGGACTATGGCTACACCTTC. J is TRBJ1-2 and V is TRBV24-1; 7 nucleotides match TRBD1. The germline CDR1 and CDR2 sequences are KGHDR and SFDVKD. V was clipped by 0 bases and J by 3 bases; unmatched bases: 0. The CDR3 is 14 amino acids.